The 21 T cell receptor beta chains listed next were all sequenced from one sample in a study of T cell clonotyping in hematopoietic cell transplantation. Here immunoSEQ multiplex PCR was the method, and the copy in TCRdb shows in-frame clones only, minus some. The top ten hold around 1.5% of the sample, which has about 70,000 clones, about 94% seen once. The sequencing input was peripheral blood mononuclear cells. These receptors came from a man aged 50 or older in good health. Some clones in this sample may be carry-over from other donors' samples.

This chain joins TRBV4-1 and TRBJ2-5; 7 bases fit TRBD2. The V segment lost 2 bases and the J segment 2 bases; nucleotides outside the gene matches: 5. The CDR3 extends over 15 amino acids. Germline CDR1 and CDR2: MGHRA and YSYEKL. Here the CDR3 reads CASSQPSSGQETQYF. Written as DNA, the CDR3 is TGCGCCAGCAGCCAACCTTCTAGCGGACAAGAGACCCAGTACTTC.

The rearrangement joins TRBV30 to TRBJ1-6, with a tentative D call TRBD1 (5 bases). From germline, CDR1 is GTSNPN and CDR2 SVGIG (reference sequence). Trimming left V 4 bases short and J 6 bases short, with 10 bases between. The CDR3 is 13 amino acids. CDR3 amino acids: CAWMKGPNSPLHF. CDR3 bases: TGTGCCTGGATGAAGGGGCCTAATTCACCCCTCCACTTT.

The V gene is TRBV5-4, the J gene TRBJ1-1, with no clear D. This CDR3 has 13 residues. The germline V gene has CDR1 SGHNT and CDR2 YYREEE (reference sequence). The germline V and J ends were trimmed by 0 bases and 2 bases, with 5 bases remaining between them. Written as DNA, the CDR3 is TGTGCCAGCAGCTTGGCCAGAAACACTGAAGCTTTCTTT. It encodes CASSLARNTEAFF. The variable domain in full, with the rest retrieved from reference TRBV5-4 and TRBJ1-1, is ETGVTQSPTHLIKTRGQQVTLRCSSQSGHNTVSWYQQALGQGPQFIFQYYREEENGRGNFPPRFSGLQFPNYSSELNVNALELDDSALYLCASSLARNTEAFFGQGTRLTVV.

This chain uses TRBV4-2 with TRBJ2-5; 8 bases align to TRBD2. The CDR3 has 17 amino acids. Germline loops: CDR1 LGHNA, CDR2 YNFKEQ. With 0 bases clipped from V and 2 bases from J, the junction kept 8 bases outside the gene matches. CDR3 sequence: CASSQEGGRGEQETQYF. In nucleotides, the CDR3 is TGTGCCAGCAGCCAAGAAGGAGGGCGGGGGGAACAAGAGACCCAGTACTTC.

The rearrangement uses TRBV6-5 and TRBJ2-7; TRBD1 agrees at 8 bases. J gave up 12 bases and V 0 bases, and 7 bases lay outside the gene matches. Germline V gene lookup returns CDR1 MNHEY and CDR2 SVGAGI. CDR3 length: 13 amino acids. CDR3 amino acids: CASSYSNRGEPYF. The CDR3 nucleotides are TGTGCCAGCAGTTACTCGAACAGGGGGGAACCGTACTTC.

The J gene is TRBJ2-7, the V gene TRBV5-1, with D perhaps matching TRBD1 (6 bases). V lost 3 bases and J lost 2, with 15 bases in between. Germline values: CDR1 SGHRS, CDR2 YFSETQ. CDR3 length equals 15 residues. The CDR3 region is CASSYLGPGAYEQYF. The CDR3 DNA follows: TGCGCCAGCAGCTATTTGGGGCCAGGGGCCTACGAGCAGTACTTC.

The chain carries TRBV5-8 and TRBJ2-2, with D maybe TRBD1 (7 bases). Between the trimmed V and J ends, which lost 4 bases and 6 bases, there was a span of 19 bases. Per the germline V gene, CDR1 is SGHTS and CDR2 is YDEGEE. The CDR3 has 16 residues. Written as DNA, the CDR3 is TGTGCCAGCAGCGGCGGGACAGCCAACAGAGCCGGGGAGCTGTTTTTT. This sequence encodes CASSGGTANRAGELFF.

DNA for the CDR3: TGTGCCAGCAGTTTTGGGGCTCGAGAGCAGTACTTC. It is translated as CASSFGAREQYF. The chain employs TRBV28 and TRBJ2-7; TRBD1 is a possible D gene (5 bases). Between the trimmed V and J ends, which lost 3 bases and 7 bases, there was a span of 10 bases. Germline V gene data show CDR1 as MDHEN and CDR2 as SYDVKM. CDR3 length equals 12 residues.

The rearrangement links TRBV6-1 to TRBJ1-3; D is unclear. The CDR3 is 12 residues long. Per the germline V gene, CDR1 is MNHNS and CDR2 is SASEGT. The V and J ends lost 5 bases and 4 bases respectively, with 6 bases between them. CDR3 sequence reads: CASSFSGNTIYF. Written as DNA, the CDR3 is TGTGCCAGCAGTTTTTCCGGAAACACCATATATTTT.

This rearrangement joins TRBV28 to TRBJ2-2; 11 bases align to TRBD2. Looked up from germline, CDR1 is MDHEN and CDR2 is SYDVKM. V was clipped by 8 bases and J by 6 bases; unmatched bases: 11. This CDR3 has 16 amino acids. CDR3 protein: CASSTSGALFAGELFF. As DNA, the CDR3 is TGTGCCAGCTCGACTAGCGGGGCTTTATTCGCCGGGGAGCTGTTTTTT.

The chain recombines TRBV27 with TRBJ1-4; a weak D match, TRBD1 (5 bases). Germline lookup yields CDR1 MNHEY and CDR2 SMNVEV (reference sequence). V was trimmed by 2 bases and J by 8 bases, leaving 18 bases between them. The CDR3 is 16 residues long. The CDR3: CASSLSAGLLAEKLFF. In DNA, the CDR3 is TGTGCCAGCAGTTTAAGTGCGGGACTCCTGGCGGAAAAACTGTTTTTT.

The genes are TRBV9 and TRBJ2-2; 7 bases fit TRBD1. The CDR3 is made up of 16 amino acids. J gave up 2 bases and V 4 bases, and 8 bases lay outside the gene matches. Germline assignment: CDR1 SGDLS and CDR2 YYNGEE. This CDR3 reads CASSSSGTVNTGELFF. DNA of the CDR3: TGTGCCAGCAGCTCAAGTGGGACAGTCAACACCGGGGAGCTGTTTTTT.

The chain recombines TRBV4-1 with TRBJ2-7, with D hard to call. CDR1 MGHRA and CDR2 YSYEKL come from the germline V gene. Trimming cost V 3 bases and J 3 bases, with 9 bases left between them. This CDR3 has 13 amino acids. Here the CDR3 reads CASSQGLGYEQYF. The CDR3 DNA reads as TGCGCCAGCAGCCAGGGTTTAGGCTACGAGCAGTACTTC.

The genes are TRBV19 and TRBJ1-4; D uncertain. The CDR3 runs to 13 residues. V lost 5 bases and J 4 bases, leaving 8 bases between the germline ends. CDR1 and CDR2 (germline): LNHDA, SQIVND (reference sequence). In DNA, the CDR3 is TGTGCCAGTAGTGGGCAGAGTAATGAAAAACTGTTTTTT. Its translation is CASSGQSNEKLFF.

This rearrangement joins TRBV4-2 to TRBJ1-1, with TRBD1 identical over 12 bases. The CDR3 spans 16 residues. CDR1 and CDR2 (germline): LGHNA, YNFKEQ. Trimming removed 7 bases from V and 4 bases from J; junction bases left unmatched: 10. CDR3 nucleotides: TGTGCCAGCACCTCCGGGACAGGGGGCGTCGGCACTGAAGCTTTCTTT. Translated, it gives CASTSGTGGVGTEAFF.

The chain uses TRBV19 and TRBJ2-1; D unclear. This CDR3 region has 16 residues. CDR1 LNHDA and CDR2 SQIVND come from the germline V gene (reference sequence). The V end was cut by 5 bases, the J end by 5 bases, with 19 bases between. The CDR3 DNA reads TGTGCCAGTAGTCCCCCCCGGATCGATGGCCACAATGAGCAGTTCTTC. It is translated as CASSPPRIDGHNEQFF.

V gene TRBV11-2 combines with J gene TRBJ1-2, with no clear D. Trimming pared 1 base from V and 7 bases from J, leaving 16 bases between. Germline V CDR1 and CDR2: SGHAT, FQNNGV. This CDR3 is built from 15 residues. In DNA form, the CDR3 reads TGTGCCAGCAGCTTAGTCGCGGTTTCAGACGGTGGCTACACCTTC. It yields the protein CASSLVAVSDGGYTF.

This clone is a singleton in its sample. The chain uses TRBV5-1 and TRBJ1-2; TRBD1 might be the D (5 bases). V was pared by 5 bases and J by 2 bases, with 7 bases between. Germline V gives CDR1 SGHRS, CDR2 YFSETQ. The CDR3 sequence is 12 residues long. Here the CDR3 DNA reads TGCGCCAGCAGTGACAGCAACTATGGCTACACCTTC. Translating gives CASSDSNYGYTF.

The CDR3 spells CASSLTSGEYKNIQYF. As DNA, the CDR3 is TGCGCCAGCAGCTTGACTAGCGGGGAGTACAAAAACATTCAGTACTTC. The rearrangement uses TRBV5-1 and TRBJ2-4; 10 nucleotides match TRBD2. Germline V gene sequence: CDR1 SGHRS, CDR2 YFSETQ. J lost 3 bases, V lost 1 base, and 4 bases had no gene match. The CDR3 contains 16 residues.

V gene TRBV28 combines with J gene TRBJ1-5; 8 positions agree with TRBD1. The germline CDR1 and CDR2 sequences are MDHEN and SYDVKM. J lost 0 bases, V lost 5 bases, and 3 bases had no gene match. This CDR3 has 15 residues. This CDR3 reads CASSRTGLSNQPQHF. The CDR3 DNA sequence: TGTGCCAGCAGTCGGACAGGGCTTAGCAATCAGCCCCAGCATTTT. Drawing the rest from reference TRBV28 and TRBJ1-5, the complete variable domain is DVKVTQSSRYLVKRTGEKVFLECVQDMDHENMFWYRQDPGLGLRLIYFSYDVKMKEKGDIPEGYSVSREKKERFSLILESASTNQTSMYLCASSRTGLSNQPQHFGDGTRLSIL.

The chain joins TRBV29-1 to TRBJ2-3; D may be TRBD1 or TRBD2 (5 bases each). Trimming cost V 3 bases and J 5 bases, with 9 bases left between them. This CDR3 comprises 12 residues. Germline loops: CDR1 SQVTM, CDR2 ANQGSEA. The CDR3 bases are TGCAGCGTTGATGGGGCGGGAGATACGCAGTATTTT. Amino acid sequence: CSVDGAGDTQYF.